These T cell receptor beta chains were read from a single sample in a study of cytomegalovirus exposure and HLA in healthy donors. Assay: immunoSEQ multiplex PCR; the TCRdb copy retains only in-frame clones and omits some. The table has more than 85,000 clones, just under 80% seen once. The sequencing sample was made of PBMCs. The receptors derive from a man between 25 and 39 years old in good health and CMV-seronegative. CDR3s include the opening cysteine and the closing phenylalanine or tryptophan. Each record gives: J gene, D gene, V gene, clone size, CDR3 protein, CDR3 DNA. A D gene is named only where the DNA matches it firmly. A row's size may be missing; if present it is once, few, many or a size class.

>TRBJ2-1|TRBD2|TRBV11-2|NA
CASSLIAGGVNEQFF
TGTGCCAGCAGCTTAATCGCGGGAGGGGTAAATGAGCAGTTCTTC
>TRBJ1-1|NA|TRBV30|NA
CAWTRGVQEAFF
TGTGCCTGGACACGGGGGGTACAAGAAGCTTTCTTT
>TRBJ1-1|NA|TRBV7-2|NA
CASSFTVVDTEAFF
TGTGCCAGCAGCTTCACAGTCGTTGATACTGAAGCTTTCTTT
>TRBJ2-1|TRBD2|TRBV9|NA
CASSVAGGSYNEQFF
TGTGCCAGCAGCGTTGCGGGAGGGTCCTACAATGAGCAGTTCTTC
>TRBJ2-7|TRBD2|TRBV5-5|NA
CASSLWVSGSLSSYEQYF
TGTGCCAGCAGCTTGTGGGTTAGCGGGAGCCTTAGCTCCTACGAGCAGTACTTC
>TRBJ1-1|NA|TRBV5-6|few
CASSSEGGTEAFF
TGTGCCAGCAGCTCGGAGGGTGGGACTGAAGCTTTCTTT
>TRBJ2-7|NA|TRBV2|NA
CASSEAALNYERYF
TGTGCCAGCAGTGAAGCGGCCTTGAATTACGAGCGGTACTTC
>TRBJ2-3|TRBD2|TRBV5-6|NA
CASSLQYPSGRGDTQYF
TGTGCCAGCAGCCTGCAGTATCCCTCCGGGAGGGGTGATACGCAGTATTTT
>TRBJ2-7|NA|TRBV11-2|few
CASSLGGTISYEQYF
TGTGCCAGCAGCTTAGGCGGGACCATCTCCTACGAGCAGTACTTC
>TRBJ2-3|TRBD2|TRBV27|NA
CASSPRTRHSTDTQYF
TGTGCCAGCAGTCCGAGGACTAGGCATAGCACAGATACGCAGTATTTT
>TRBJ2-4|TRBD1|TRBV5-4|NA
CASSLGQGVFRDAKNIQYF
TGTGCCAGCAGCTTGGGACAGGGGGTGTTTAGGGACGCCAAAAACATTCAGTACTTC
>TRBJ2-7|NA|TRBV10-3|NA
CAISANPTISEQYF
TGTGCCATCAGTGCCAATCCAACTATCTCCGAGCAGTACTTC
>TRBJ1-2|TRBD1|TRBV4-3|NA
CASSQGETGQASGYTF
TGCGCCAGCAGCCAAGGGGAGACGGGACAGGCCTCTGGCTACACCTTC
>TRBJ2-7|NA|TRBV19|few
CASSIDLDYEQYF
TGTGCCAGTAGTATAGATCTAGACTACGAGCAGTACTTC
>TRBJ2-7|NA|TRBV5-1|NA
CASSSTPYEQYF
TGCGCCAGCAGTTCTACCCCCTACGAGCAGTACTTC
>TRBJ2-7|TRBD2|TRBV11-3|NA
CASSFSGSSYEQYF
TGTGCCAGCAGCTTTAGCGGGAGCTCCTACGAGCAGTACTTC
>TRBJ2-7|NA|TRBV5-1|few
CASSSGGSSSYEQYF
TGCGCCAGCAGCAGTGGAGGGTCTAGCTCCTACGAGCAGTACTTC
>TRBJ2-5|TRBD1|TRBV5-8|NA
CASSLDRGLETQYF
TGTGCCAGCAGCTTGGACAGGGGGTTAGAGACCCAGTACTTC
>TRBJ2-3|TRBD1|TRBV7-6|NA
CASSPDPGQESSTDTQYF
TGTGCCAGCAGCCCGGACCCGGGACAGGAGTCTAGCACAGATACGCAGTATTTT
>TRBJ1-2|TRBD1|TRBV7-9|NA
CASQSGTGNYGYTF
TGTGCCAGCCAGTCCGGGACAGGGAACTATGGCTACACCTTC
>TRBJ2-2|NA|TRBV10-1|NA
CASRDGEVGELFF
TGCGCCAGCAGGGATGGAGAGGTCGGGGAGCTGTTTTTT
>TRBJ1-1|TRBD1|TRBV7-9|NA
CASRRQGAANTEAFF
TGTGCCAGCAGGAGACAGGGCGCGGCGAACACTGAAGCTTTCTTT
>TRBJ2-5|TRBD2|TRBV5-6|NA
CASSLLTSGGGETQYF
TGTGCCAGCAGCTTATTGACTAGCGGTGGGGGGGAGACCCAGTACTTC
>TRBJ2-2|NA|TRBV4-3|once
CASSLPGNTGELFF
TGCGCCAGCAGCCTGCCGGGGAACACCGGGGAGCTGTTTTTT
>TRBJ1-2|TRBD1|TRBV6-1|few
CASTPWTGGNYGYTF
TGTGCCAGCACCCCCTGGACAGGGGGCAACTATGGCTACACCTTC
>TRBJ1-2|TRBD1|TRBV6-6|NA
CAGRVRTGGSGYTF
TGTGCCGGCCGGGTCAGGACAGGGGGCTCTGGCTACACCTTC
>TRBJ1-2|TRBD1|TRBV5-1|NA
CASSSTGGARVDGYTF
TGCGCCAGCAGCTCGACAGGGGGGGCTCGGGTAGATGGCTACACCTTC
>TRBJ2-3|NA|TRBV19|NA
CASSRAADTQYF
TGTGCCAGTAGTAGAGCGGCAGATACGCAGTATTTT
>TRBJ2-3|TRBD1|TRBV4-3|NA
CASSHPGTGGTDTQYF
TGCGCCAGCAGCCACCCCGGGACAGGGGGAACAGATACGCAGTATTTT
>TRBJ2-5|TRBD2|TRBV27|NA
CASSPGLAGGPGETQYF
TGTGCCAGCAGTCCGGGACTAGCGGGAGGGCCGGGAGAGACCCAGTACTTC
>TRBJ2-7|TRBD2|TRBV27|NA
CASSFRLAGTYEQYF
TGTGCCAGCAGTTTCCGGCTAGCGGGAACCTACGAGCAGTACTTC
>TRBJ2-1|TRBD1|TRBV2|NA
CASIRDRGFNEQFF
TGTGCCAGCATTCGGGACAGGGGATTTAATGAGCAGTTCTTC
>TRBJ2-7|NA|TRBV6-1|NA
CASSEANRGEQYF
TGTGCCAGCAGTGAAGCTAACCGGGGCGAGCAGTACTTC
>TRBJ2-7|NA|TRBV6-1|NA
CASSEKGGLSYEQYF
TGTGCCAGCAGTGAGAAGGGGGGGTTAAGCTACGAGCAGTACTTC
>TRBJ1-1|NA|TRBV28|NA
CASGQIMNTEAFF
TGTGCCAGCGGACAGATCATGAACACTGAAGCTTTCTTT
>TRBJ2-1|TRBD2|TRBV30|NA
CAWGVGLAGEDNEQFF
TGTGCCTGGGGGGTCGGACTAGCGGGAGAGGACAATGAGCAGTTCTTC
>TRBJ1-4|NA|TRBV5-1|few
CASSLGRGEKLFF
TGCGCCAGCAGCTTGGGGCGCGGTGAAAAACTGTTTTTT
>TRBJ2-5|TRBD2|TRBV7-9|NA
CASSLTGGQETQYF
TGTGCCAGCAGCTTAACGGGGGGCCAAGAGACCCAGTACTTC
>TRBJ1-1|NA|TRBV6-5|NA
CASNPGGTQAFF
TGTGCCAGCAACCCTGGCGGGACCCAAGCTTTCTTT
>TRBJ2-7|TRBD1|TRBV19|NA
CASTPGQDYEQYF
TGTGCCAGTACCCCGGGACAGGACTACGAGCAGTACTTC
>TRBJ1-1|TRBD1|TRBV19|NA
CASIDRGWTEAFF
TGTGCCAGTATCGACAGGGGATGGACTGAAGCTTTCTTT
>TRBJ1-2|TRBD1|TRBV28|NA
CASRPTGEVGYTF
TGTGCCAGCAGGCCAACAGGGGAAGTTGGCTACACCTTC
>TRBJ1-2|TRBD1|TRBV18|NA
CASSPPRGDNYGYTF
TGTGCCAGCTCACCACCCAGGGGGGATAACTATGGCTACACCTTC
>TRBJ2-7|NA|TRBV5-1|NA
CASSFRTDSYEQYF
TGCGCCAGCAGCTTTAGGACAGATTCCTACGAGCAGTACTTC
>TRBJ1-3|NA|TRBV6-5|NA
CASREFDSGNTIYF
TGTGCCAGCAGAGAGTTCGACTCTGGAAACACCATATATTTT
>TRBJ2-7|TRBD1|TRBV19|NA
CASSHRQGVYEQYF
TGTGCCAGTAGCCACCGACAGGGTGTCTACGAGCAGTACTTC
>TRBJ1-1|NA|TRBV20-1|NA
CSARALTEAFF
TGCAGTGCTAGAGCCCTGACTGAAGCTTTCTTT
>TRBJ1-5|TRBD1|TRBV5-6|few
CASSYRTGGQPQHF
TGTGCCAGCAGCTACCGGACAGGTGGTCAGCCCCAGCATTTT
>TRBJ1-1|NA|TRBV11-3|NA
CASSFSTDTEAFF
TGTGCCAGCAGCTTCTCTACGGACACTGAAGCTTTCTTT
>TRBJ1-4|TRBD1|TRBV19|NA
CASSPRQGSSTNEKLFF
TGTGCCAGTAGTCCCCGACAGGGAAGTTCGACTAATGAAAAACTGTTTTTT
>TRBJ2-3|TRBD2|TRBV29-1|NA
CSALAVTDTQYF
TGCAGCGCGCTAGCGGTCACAGATACGCAGTATTTT
>TRBJ1-4|NA|TRBV5-6|few
CASSFGEPGKLFF
TGTGCCAGCAGCTTTGGTGAACCAGGAAAACTGTTTTTT
>TRBJ1-2|TRBD1|TRBV10-3|once
CAIPGQGADGYGYTF
TGTGCCATCCCGGGACAGGGTGCCGACGGGTATGGCTACACCTTC
>TRBJ2-7|NA|TRBV27|NA
CASSLSRGSEQYF
TGTGCCAGCAGTTTATCGAGGGGGTCCGAGCAGTACTTC
>TRBJ1-1|TRBD1|TRBV5-4|NA
CASSGGTGSTNTEAFF
TGTGCCAGCAGCGGCGGGACAGGGAGTACGAACACTGAAGCTTTCTTT